The 21 T cell receptor beta chains reported below all come from one sample, sequenced in a study of breast tumors, draining lymph nodes, adjacent tissues. Axillary draining lymph nodes of breast cancer patients supplied the node samples. TCRdb re-called the multiplex PCR reads with MiXCR, one entry per CDR3 protein. The repertoire consists of approximately 130,000 distinct CDR3 sequences, with 20% to 25% occurring once and the leading ten covering 2% to 2.5%. Material for sequencing was axillary lymph node tissue. The receptors originated from a female donor with breast cancer. Some clones in this sample may be carry-over from other donors' samples.

The table lists this clonotype with a count of one. This may be a read error: a much more frequent sequence differs by one nucleotide. The genes are TRBV12-5 and TRBJ2-1, with a tentative D call TRBD2 (6 bases). The CDR3 loop spans 15 amino acids. Trimming took 7 bases from V and 13 from J, leaving 26 bases between them. In germline, CDR1 is LGHNT, CDR2 FRNRAP. This chain's CDR3 is CASDLSTARRGPQFF. The CDR3 DNA sequence: TGTGCTAGTGACCTCTCTACCGCTCGGCGGGGCCCCCAGTTCTTC.

This clonotype was detected many times. This rearrangement joins TRBV30 to TRBJ2-3, with D possibly being TRBD1 (6 bases). This CDR3 contains 13 residues. Germline V lookup: CDR1 GTSNPN, CDR2 SVGIG (reference sequence). V lost 0 bases and J lost 8, with 12 bases in between. The DNA for the CDR3 is TGTGCCTGGAGTGTGGTGGCAGGGGTTACGCAGTATTTT. Amino acid sequence: CAWSVVAGVTQYF.

Note on this clonotype: A read error is possible here, since a much larger clone lies one base away. The chain employs TRBV12-3 or TRBV12-4 and TRBJ2-1; the match to TRBD2 covers 12 bases. CDR3 size: 16 residues. The ends lost 5 bases at V and 3 bases at J; junction bases unmatched: 5. CDR3 nucleotide sequence: TGTGCCAGCAGTCTCCGGACTAGCGGGAACTACAATGAGCAGTTCTTC. Translation: CASSLRTSGNYNEQFF.

This clonotype appeared many times. This rearrangement joins TRBV20-1 to TRBJ1-2; D is perhaps TRBD1 (6 bases). The CDR3 length is 14 residues. Germline CDR1 DFQATT, CDR2 SNEGSKA (reference sequence). The V end lost 6 bases, the J end lost 3 bases, and 17 bases lay between the germline ends. The CDR3 loop reads CSAPLQGLDYGYTF. CDR3 nucleotide sequence: TGCAGTGCCCCTTTACAGGGCCTGGACTATGGCTACACCTTC.

J is TRBJ2-2 and V is TRBV4-2, with 13 positions matching TRBD2. The CDR3 contains 18 residues. J gave up 5 bases and V 3 bases, and 9 bases lay outside the gene matches. Germline CDR1 is LGHNA and CDR2 is YNFKEQ. CDR3 sequence reads: CASSHGTSGAKGTGELFF. The DNA of the CDR3 is TGTGCCAGCAGCCACGGGACTAGCGGGGCGAAGGGGACCGGGGAGCTGTTTTTT.

This clonotype was observed at least ten times. The J gene is TRBJ1-2, the V gene TRBV24-1; D gene ambiguous. V lost 3 bases, J lost 2 bases, and 12 bases lay in between. CDR1 KGHDR and CDR2 SFDVKD come from the germline V gene. This CDR3 region has 15 residues. The CDR3 spells CATSDDTDNNYGYTF. In DNA, the CDR3 is TGTGCCACCAGTGATGACACGGATAACAACTATGGCTACACCTTC.

This clonotype came up a few times. In nucleotides, the CDR3 is TGTGCCAGCAGAGCTACCCGGGGGTACCAAGAGACCCAGTACTTC. Translated: CASRATRGYQETQYF. The chain couples TRBV11-2 to TRBJ2-5; perhaps TRBD2 as D (6 bases). CDR1 is SGHAT, CDR2 FQNNGV, per germline. The V and J ends lost 6 bases and 0 bases respectively, with 14 bases between them. The CDR3 extends over 15 amino acids. The full variable domain, with the rest looked up from reference TRBV11-2 and TRBJ2-5, is EAGVAQSPRYKIIEKRQSVAFWCNPISGHATLYWYQQILGQGPKLLIQFQNNGVVDDSQLPKDRFSAERLKGVDSTLKIQPAKLEDSAVYLCASRATRGYQETQYFGPGTRLLVL.

Comments on this clonotype: This may stem from a read error, because a much larger clone lies one nucleotide away. The conserved phenylalanine or tryptophan is not found at the CDR3 terminus, so this likely reflects a read error. V is TRBV6-5 and J is TRBJ2-7; unclear D gene. V gave up 5 bases and J gave up 2 bases, with 13 bases separating them. Germline values: CDR1 MNHEY, CDR2 SVGAGI. The CDR3 consists of 14 residues. The CDR3 here is CASSASTVTYEQYL. The CDR3 DNA reads TGTGCCAGCAGTGCTTCGACCGTAACCTACGAGCAGTACCTC.

The sample holds many counts of this clonotype. The rearrangement links TRBV6-4 to TRBJ2-1, with D tentatively TRBD1 or TRBD2 (5 bases each). CDR1 and CDR2 from the germline V gene are MRHNA and SNTAGT. This CDR3 spans 16 amino acids. V lost 0 bases and J 4 bases, leaving 13 bases between the germline ends. CDR3 sequence reads: CASSDSGATTYNEQFF. Written as DNA, the CDR3 is TGTGCCAGCAGTGACTCCGGGGCTACCACATACAATGAGCAGTTCTTC.

CDR3 bases: TGTGCCAGCAGCTTGACCACAGAAATTGCGCAGTTCTTC. This encodes CASSLTTEIAQFF. The chain is built from TRBV5-5 and TRBJ2-1, with unresolved D. The CDR3 loop spans 13 amino acids. The V end lost 1 base, the J end lost 12 bases, and 14 bases lay between the germline ends. CDR1 is SGHKS and CDR2 is YYEKEE in the germline V gene (reference sequence).

Concerning this clonotype itself: A much more abundant neighbour one base away suggests this may be a read error. CDR3 DNA: TGTGCCAGTAGTATAGCGGGGACTCGAAACGAGCAGTACTTC. It specifies CASSIAGTRNEQYF. V usage is TRBV19 and J usage is TRBJ2-7; D possibly corresponds to TRBD2 (6 bases). Germline CDR1 reads LNHDA; CDR2 reads SQIVND (reference sequence). Between the trimmed V and J ends, which lost 1 base and 5 bases, there was a span of 12 bases. The CDR3 covers 14 residues.

The sample holds a few counts of this clonotype. The V call is TRBV6-5, the J call TRBJ2-5; TRBD1 agrees at 11 bases. The CDR3 loop spans 15 amino acids. V gave up 4 bases and J gave up 1 base; unmatched junction bases: 2. Germline V gene lookup returns CDR1 MNHEY and CDR2 SVGAGI. The CDR3 loop is CASSSGTGGQETQYF. The CDR3 DNA follows: TGTGCCAGCAGTTCCGGGACAGGGGGCCAAGAGACCCAGTACTTC.

The chain recombines TRBV5-1 with TRBJ1-1, with D maybe TRBD1 (5 bases). The CDR3 consists of 13 residues. V gave up 3 bases and J gave up 4 bases, with 10 bases separating them. CDR1 and CDR2 (germline): SGHRS, YFSETQ. This chain's CDR3 is CASSSDTGTEAFF. The CDR3 DNA sequence: TGCGCCAGCAGCTCGGACACTGGCACTGAAGCTTTCTTT.

Concerning this clonotype itself: The junction departs from the called germline gene at one end, perhaps through a read error. The chain combines TRBV9 with TRBJ2-2, with D tentatively TRBD1 or TRBD2 (5 bases each). CDR1 and CDR2 from the germline V gene are SGDLS and YYNGEE. This CDR3 is 16 amino acids long. The CDR3 bases are TGTGCCAGCAGCCCCCAGGGTGGTAGGGTAACTGGGGAGCTGCTTTTT. Translated: CASSPQGGRVTGELLF.

The table lists this clonotype with many counts. V and J are TRBV5-1 and TRBJ1-4; D unclear. The CDR3 loop spans 16 amino acids. Germline V gene data show CDR1 as SGHRS and CDR2 as YFSETQ. Deletions cut 0 bases from V and 0 bases from J, with 9 bases between. The CDR3 nucleotides are TGCGCCAGCAGCTTGGCGCTCACAGCAACTAATGAAAAACTGTTTTTT. Residues: CASSLALTATNEKLFF.

The rearrangement uses TRBV4-2 and TRBJ2-5; TRBD2 matches 7 bases. The V gene end was trimmed by 0 bases and the J gene end by 8 bases; junction bases not matched to a gene: 6. Germline lookup yields CDR1 LGHNA and CDR2 YNFKEQ. There are 14 residues in the CDR3. The CDR3 DNA reads as TGTGCCAGCAGCCAAGAGGGGGGGGGAGATACCCAGTACTTC. It codes for CASSQEGGGDTQYF.

This clonotype showed up many times. The chain links TRBV11-2 to TRBJ2-5; D unclear. The CDR3 has 13 residues. In germline, CDR1 is SGHAT, CDR2 FQNNGV. Trimming removed 5 bases from V and 5 bases from J, with 12 bases in between. The CDR3 region is CASSPIAWETQYF. CDR3 DNA sequence: TGTGCCAGCAGCCCCATAGCTTGGGAGACCCAGTACTTC.

This clonotype has at least ten counts. This chain uses TRBV6-4 with TRBJ2-1; D might be TRBD1 or TRBD2, each matching 6 bases. From germline, CDR1 is MRHNA and CDR2 SNTAGT. The CDR3 is 14 amino acids. V shed 5 bases and J shed 7 bases, with 15 bases lying between them. In nucleotides, the CDR3 is TGTGCCAGCAGTCCGACGGGGGCTGGGAATGAGCAGTTCTTC. Its protein is CASSPTGAGNEQFF.

This clonotype appeared many times. The J gene is TRBJ1-4, the V gene TRBV5-1; D is unclear. This CDR3 is 14 amino acids long. Deletions cut 2 bases from V and 4 bases from J, with 9 bases between. Germline V gene data show CDR1 as SGHRS and CDR2 as YFSETQ. The CDR3 DNA follows: TGCGCCAGCAGCTTAGGAGACCTTAATGAAAAACTGTTTTTT. It translates to CASSLGDLNEKLFF.

As regards this clonotype: Possible read error: a much larger clone is one base away. The chain has TRBV14 and TRBJ2-5; 9 bases line up with TRBD2. Germline CDR1 and CDR2: SGHDN and FVKESK. The CDR3 loop spans 15 amino acids. The CDR3 region is CAGSQAAGGSETQYF. As DNA, the CDR3 is TGTGCCGGCAGCCAAGCAGCGGGAGGAAGTGAGACCCAGTACTTC.

The chain recombines TRBV2 with TRBJ2-7; TRBD2 matches 8 bases. The CDR3 length is 16 residues. Germline V lookup: CDR1 SNHLY, CDR2 FYNNEI. Trimming took 0 bases from V and 3 from J; bases not matched to a gene: 7. CDR3: CASSEAQRTSFYEQYF. The CDR3 DNA sequence: TGTGCCAGCAGTGAAGCGCAGAGGACTAGCTTCTACGAGCAGTACTTC.